This T cell receptor (beta chain) was identified in a study of blood T cell repertoires in COVID-19. This clone showed up just a few times. The assay was immunoSEQ multiplex PCR, and TCRdb's table has in-frame clones only and misses some. The sample yields some 100,000 clones, 70% to 90% seen once. This TCR was recovered from a woman in her 70s with acute or convalescent COVID-19. The sequencing sample was made of peripheral blood.

Written as DNA, the CDR3 is TGTGCCAGCAGCAAAGCGGGAGGGGTGACCTACGAGCAGTACTTC. This gives the protein CASSKAGGVTYEQYF. The rearrangement links TRBV7-8 to TRBJ2-7; 10 bases are a match to TRBD2. Losses at the gene ends were 5 bases for V and 2 bases for J; bases not matched to a gene: 6. This CDR3 region has 15 residues. From germline, CDR1 is SGHVS and CDR2 FQNEAQ. Supplemented by reference TRBV7-8 and TRBJ2-7, the full variable domain reads GAGVSQSPRYKVAKRGQDVALRCDPISGHVSLFWYQQALGQGPEFLTYFQNEAQLDKSGLPSDRFFAERPEGSVSTLKIQRTQQEDSAVYLCASSKAGGVTYEQYFGPGTRLTVT.